This TCR beta chain is from a study of blood T cell repertoires in COVID-19. Study at large: Specimens from acute and convalescent COVID-19 originated in the United States, Italy and Spain.

The CDR3 is 14 residues long. V dropped 7 bases and J dropped 1 base, with 13 bases sitting between them. The V gene's germline CDR1 is MNHEY and CDR2 SMNVEV (reference sequence). Measured with immunoSEQ multiplex PCR; TCRdb has only the in-frame clones, and not every one. In the table there are approximately 320,000 clones, 85% of which are singletons. The sample holds one count of this clone. The sequence came from a human donor in a cohort sampled during active COVID-19. This chain joins TRBV27 and TRBJ1-1; D not resolved. Material for sequencing was peripheral blood. In DNA form, the CDR3 reads TGTGCCAGCACCGCGGAGGCAGGGAACACTGAAGCTTTCTTT. It specifies CASTAEAGNTEAFF.